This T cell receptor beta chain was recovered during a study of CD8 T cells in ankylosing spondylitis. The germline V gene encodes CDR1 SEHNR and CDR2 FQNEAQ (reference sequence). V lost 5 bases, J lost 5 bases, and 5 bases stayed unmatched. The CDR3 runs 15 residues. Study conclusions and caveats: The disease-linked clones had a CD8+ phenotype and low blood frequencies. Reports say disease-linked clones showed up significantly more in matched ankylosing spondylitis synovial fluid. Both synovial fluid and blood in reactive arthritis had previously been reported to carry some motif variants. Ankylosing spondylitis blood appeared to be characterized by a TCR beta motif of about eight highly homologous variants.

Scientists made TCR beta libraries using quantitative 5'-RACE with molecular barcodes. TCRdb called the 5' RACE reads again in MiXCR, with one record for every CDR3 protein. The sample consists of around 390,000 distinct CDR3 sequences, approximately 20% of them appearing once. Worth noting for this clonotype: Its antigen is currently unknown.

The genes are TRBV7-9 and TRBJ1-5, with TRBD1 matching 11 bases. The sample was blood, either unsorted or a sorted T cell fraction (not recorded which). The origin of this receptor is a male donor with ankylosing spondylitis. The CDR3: CASSGGQGADQPQHF. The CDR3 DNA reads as TGTGCCAGCAGCGGAGGACAGGGGGCTGATCAGCCCCAGCATTTT.